The 23 T cell receptor beta chains reported below all come from one sample, sequenced in a study of shared clonotypes between healthy human individuals. The data were produced by immunoSEQ multiplex PCR, yet TCRdb's version contains in-frame clones alone and is incomplete. The sample includes 2 million to 2.5 million clones, more than 85% of them seen just once. The naive CD8 fraction comprised CD45RO-negative cells positively selected for CCR7 and excluded terminally differentiated effector memory CD45RA+ cells. Sample: naive CD8+ T cells from PBMCs. The source of these receptors is a man younger than 35 in good health. Some clones in this sample may be carry-over from other donors' samples.

A note on this clone: Other DNA sequences from this sample encode an identical CDR3 as well. The rearrangement joins TRBV9 to TRBJ2-7; 8 bases agree with TRBD2. Germline V lookup: CDR1 SGDLS, CDR2 YYNGEE. J gave up 0 bases and V 1 base, and 3 bases lay outside the gene matches. The CDR3 totals 15 residues. In DNA form, the CDR3 reads TGTGCCAGCAGCGTAATGGCGGGAGGCTCCTACGAGCAGTACTTC. Protein product: CASSVMAGGSYEQYF.

The rearrangement links TRBV13 to TRBJ2-6, with D tentatively TRBD2 (6 bases). Per the germline V gene, CDR1 is PRHDT and CDR2 is FYEKMQ (reference sequence). V gave up 1 base and J gave up 3 bases, with 10 bases separating them. The CDR3 is made up of 16 amino acids. DNA of the CDR3: TGTGCCAGCAGCTTAGAAGGGGACTTTGGGGCCAACGTCCTGACTTTC. This codes for CASSLEGDFGANVLTF.

This sequence joins TRBV10-3 and TRBJ1-1; D perhaps matches TRBD1 (6 bases). There are 20 residues in the CDR3. V was cut by 3 bases and J by 0 bases, with 26 bases left in between. The germline V gene has CDR1 ENHRY and CDR2 SYGVKD. The CDR3 bases are TGTGCCATCAGTGATTACAGGGATTTGGGACCCTTCGGTATGAACACTGAAGCTTTCTTT. Protein: CAISDYRDLGPFGMNTEAFF.

The chain combines TRBV30 with TRBJ2-7; D remains ambiguous. There are 14 residues in the CDR3. The germline V gene encodes CDR1 GTSNPN and CDR2 SVGIG (reference sequence). V was cut by 0 bases and J by 0 bases, with 9 bases left in between. CDR3 bases: TGTGCCTGGAGTGTTTTTGAGTCCTCCTACGAGCAGTACTTC. Its translation is CAWSVFESSYEQYF.

This sequence joins TRBV4-3 and TRBJ2-5, with D perhaps given as TRBD1 or TRBD2 (5 bases each). Trimming cost V 0 bases and J 5 bases, with 10 bases left between them. This CDR3 is 14 amino acids long. Germline V gives CDR1 LGHNA, CDR2 YSLEER. This chain's CDR3 is CASSQDGDRETQYF. DNA of the CDR3: TGCGCCAGCAGCCAAGATGGGGACCGGGAGACCCAGTACTTC.

This sequence joins TRBV29-1 and TRBJ2-1, with 7 positions matching TRBD1. With 5 bases clipped from V and 5 bases from J, the junction kept 9 bases outside the gene matches. CDR1 is SQVTM and CDR2 is ANQGSEA in the germline V gene. The CDR3 is made up of 14 amino acids. The CDR3 loop reads CSVPTGDPHNEQFF. Here the CDR3 DNA reads TGCAGCGTTCCCACAGGGGATCCCCACAATGAGCAGTTCTTC.

The rearrangement links TRBV6-4 to TRBJ1-1, with a weak D call TRBD1 (6 bases). Germline loops: CDR1 MRHNA, CDR2 SNTAGT. Trimming cost V 8 bases and J 0 bases, with 13 bases left between them. This CDR3 spans 14 amino acids. CDR3 region: CASSRTAMNTEAFF. In DNA, the CDR3 is TGTGCCAGCTCTAGGACAGCGATGAACACTGAAGCTTTCTTT.

V and J are TRBV19 and TRBJ2-4; D is ambiguous. Trimming took 1 base from V and 1 from J, leaving 11 bases between them. The CDR3 runs to 16 residues. Germline values: CDR1 LNHDA, CDR2 SQIVND (reference sequence). CDR3 region: CASSIVWQEAKNIQYF. CDR3 sequence (DNA): TGTGCCAGTAGTATAGTATGGCAGGAGGCCAAAAACATTCAGTACTTC. Using reference TRBV19 and TRBJ2-4 for the parts outside the CDR3, the full variable domain is DGGITQSPKYLFRKEGQNVTLSCEQNLNHDAMYWYRQDPGQGLRLIYYSQIVNDFQKGDIAEGYSVSREKKESFPLTVTSAQKNPTAFYLCASSIVWQEAKNIQYFGAGTRLSVL.

The table lists this clone with a count of one. This chain uses TRBV5-6 with TRBJ2-7; TRBD2 might be the D (6 bases). The CDR3 loop spans 14 amino acids. Trimming pared 2 bases from V and 0 bases from J, leaving 9 bases between. In germline, CDR1 is SGHDT, CDR2 YYEEEE. CDR3 sequence reads: CASSFGGTSYEQYF. The CDR3 region has the DNA TGTGCCAGCAGCTTTGGGGGGACCTCCTACGAGCAGTACTTC.

The gene calls are TRBV27 and TRBJ2-1, with 16 bases aligning to TRBD2. The CDR3 loop spans 17 amino acids. V lost 10 bases to trimming and J lost 0 bases; unmatched junction nucleotides: 6. CDR1 and CDR2 (germline): MNHEY, SMNVEV (reference sequence). Written as DNA, the CDR3 is TGTGCCATCCCGGGACTAGCGGGGGGGAGCTCCTACAATGAGCAGTTCTTC. Encoded protein: CAIPGLAGGSSYNEQFF.

The chain carries TRBV5-6 and TRBJ2-5; D perhaps matches TRBD2 (5 bases). The germline V gene has CDR1 SGHDT and CDR2 YYEEEE. CDR3 length: 14 amino acids. The V and J ends lost 4 bases and 9 bases respectively, with 19 bases between them. CDR3 nucleotide sequence: TGTGCCAGCAGCCCGAGGAGGACCTCCGAGGCCCAGTACTTC. Encoded protein: CASSPRRTSEAQYF. Complete variable domain (other parts from reference TRBV5-6 and TRBJ2-5): DAGVTQSPTHLIKTRGQQVTLRCSPKSGHDTVSWYQQALGQGPQFIFQYYEEEERQRGNFPDRFSGHQFPNYSSELNVNALLLGDSALYLCASSPRRTSEAQYFGPGTRLLVL.

The chain couples TRBV7-9 to TRBJ2-1; no firm D call. The V end was cut by 6 bases, the J end by 0 bases, with 18 bases between. Germline V gene data show CDR1 as SEHNR and CDR2 as FQNEAQ (reference sequence). The CDR3 has 17 residues. The CDR3 loop is CASRSGLGSGSYNEQFF. In nucleotides, the CDR3 is TGTGCCAGCAGATCGGGTCTAGGTTCCGGCTCCTACAATGAGCAGTTCTTC.

J is TRBJ2-3 and V is TRBV28, with 7 bases that match TRBD2. J lost 4 bases, V lost 7 bases, and 11 bases had no gene match. CDR1 is MDHEN and CDR2 is SYDVKM in the germline V gene. The CDR3 runs to 15 residues. As DNA, the CDR3 is TGTGCCAGCACCCATCGGCGGGAGATCGCAGATACGCAGTATTTT. Encoded protein: CASTHRREIADTQYF.

The chain recombines TRBV7-8 with TRBJ2-7; D is unresolved. This CDR3 has 14 residues. V dropped 0 bases and J dropped 3 bases, with 9 bases sitting between them. Per the germline V gene, CDR1 is SGHVS and CDR2 is FQNEAQ. CDR3 sequence reads: CASSLAERYYEQYF. The CDR3 DNA follows: TGTGCCAGCAGCTTAGCGGAAAGATACTACGAGCAGTACTTC. The full variable domain, in which reference TRBV7-8 and TRBJ2-7 provide the parts outside the CDR3, is GAGVSQSPRYKVAKRGQDVALRCDPISGHVSLFWYQQALGQGPEFLTYFQNEAQLDKSGLPSDRFFAERPEGSVSTLKIQRTQQEDSAVYLCASSLAERYYEQYFGPGTRLTVT.

Ten or more counts support this clone. The V call is TRBV9, the J call TRBJ2-1; perhaps TRBD2 as D (6 bases). The ends were cut back, 3 bases at V and 5 bases at J, with 15 bases in the middle. The CDR3 covers 15 residues. Germline CDR1 is SGDLS and CDR2 is YYNGEE. CDR3 residues: CASSAEPGENNEQFF. CDR3 in DNA: TGTGCCAGCAGCGCAGAACCGGGGGAGAACAATGAGCAGTTCTTC.

J is TRBJ1-4 and V is TRBV28; TRBD1 agrees at 9 bases. J lost 3 bases, V lost 2 bases, and 4 bases had no gene match. Per germline, CDR1 MDHEN and CDR2 SYDVKM. The CDR3 totals 16 residues. The CDR3 DNA sequence: TGTGCCAGCAGTTTAGGGACAGGGAGGCCTAATGAAAAACTGTTTTTT. Translation: CASSLGTGRPNEKLFF.

The chain links TRBV30 to TRBJ2-1; 11 bases line up with TRBD2. The V segment lost 4 bases and the J segment 4 bases; nucleotides outside the gene matches: 3. CDR3 length equals 14 residues. Per the germline V gene, CDR1 is GTSNPN and CDR2 is SVGIG (reference sequence). CDR3 loop: CAWTGLAAYNEQFF. The CDR3 bases are TGTGCCTGGACGGGACTAGCGGCTTACAATGAGCAGTTCTTC.

The chain joins TRBV29-1 to TRBJ2-1; TRBD2 matches 7 bases. This CDR3 comprises 14 residues. Trimming cost V 5 bases and J 6 bases; bases outside gene matches: 10. Germline lookup yields CDR1 SQVTM and CDR2 ANQGSEA. The CDR3 protein is CSVRPGTISNEQFF. The DNA for the CDR3 is TGCAGCGTTCGCCCCGGGACTATCTCCAATGAGCAGTTCTTC.

This sequence joins TRBV28 and TRBJ1-2, with D perhaps TRBD1 (5 bases). CDR1 MDHEN and CDR2 SYDVKM come from the germline V gene. The CDR3 runs to 14 residues. With 7 bases removed from V and 7 bases from J, the gap between germline ends came to 19 bases. The chain's CDR3 is CASNFLQWGGGYTF. CDR3 DNA sequence: TGTGCCAGCAACTTTTTACAATGGGGGGGTGGCTACACCTTC.

The chain is built from TRBV27 and TRBJ2-7; a possible D gene is TRBD2 (6 bases). Germline V CDR1 and CDR2: MNHEY, SMNVEV (reference sequence). The CDR3 loop spans 14 amino acids. V was shortened by 5 bases and J by 3 bases, with 14 bases between the two germline ends. In DNA form, the CDR3 reads TGTGCCAGCAGTCCCGGGGTTAGCGGCTACGAGCAGTACTTC. Protein product: CASSPGVSGYEQYF.

This clone was found once. J is TRBJ2-5 and V is TRBV7-9, with D possibly called TRBD1 or TRBD2 (7 bases each). This CDR3 region has 19 residues. CDR1 and CDR2 from the germline V gene are SEHNR and FQNEAQ (reference sequence). Trimming cost V 2 bases and J 0 bases, with 22 bases left between them. CDR3 nucleotides: TGTGCCAGCAGCTTATGGTTAGGGGGCGGGAGCAGCTACCAAGAGACCCAGTACTTC. This sequence encodes CASSLWLGGGSSYQETQYF.

This clone was picked up one time. The V gene is TRBV30, the J gene TRBJ2-3; tentatively, D is TRBD2 (5 bases). V lost 5 bases to trimming and J lost 4 bases, with 31 bases between them. Germline CDR1 GTSNPN, CDR2 SVGIG (reference sequence). This CDR3 has 19 residues. CDR3 amino acids: CAWLRQDVTRISRADTQYF. The DNA for the CDR3 is TGTGCCTGGCTTCGGCAGGACGTAACTCGGATATCGCGGGCAGATACGCAGTATTTT.

V usage is TRBV28 and J usage is TRBJ1-1, with a tentative D call TRBD1 (5 bases). Germline assignment: CDR1 MDHEN and CDR2 SYDVKM. Deletions cut 8 bases from V and 4 bases from J, with 17 bases between. The CDR3 has 14 residues. As DNA, the CDR3 is TGTGCCAGCGGAACGCAGGGAAGTGGCACTGAAGCTTTCTTT. As protein: CASGTQGSGTEAFF.